These T cell receptor beta chains were read from a single sample in a study of response to subunit inactivated influenza vaccine. TCRdb processed the RT-PCR reads anew with MiXCR; each CDR3 protein has one entry. The data hold around 580,000 distinct CDR3 sequences, with 10% to 15% observed a single time. This material consisted of PBMCs from blood, taken on the day of vaccination. The receptors stem from a man aged 45-60 years who received an inactivated influenza vaccine. Each CDR3 is given with its conserved first and last residue. A D gene is named only where the DNA matches it firmly. Size values are once, few and many counts, or a class for expanded clones, and some rows have none.

TRBV12-3/TRBV12-4	NA	20	TRBJ2-7	NA	CASSFFVLSGDSGDKDEQYF	TGTGCCAGCAGTTTTTTTGTCTTGTCAGGGGATTCCGGGGATAAGGACGAGCAGTACTTC
TRBV7-9	NA	11	TRBJ2-7	many	CASSLYYEQYF	TGTGCCAGCAGCTTATATTACGAGCAGTACTTC
TRBV12-3/TRBV12-4	TRBD1	15	TRBJ2-7	NA	CASAGRGGLSYEQYF	TGTGCCAGCGCCGGTAGAGGGGGCCTCTCCTACGAGCAGTACTTC
TRBV20-1	NA	12	TRBJ2-5	NA	CSASERGETQYF	TGCAGTGCTAGCGAACGTGGGGAGACCCAGTACTTC
TRBV5-1	NA	13	TRBJ2-1	many	CASSSGGAVEQFF	TGCGCCAGCAGCTCGGGTGGGGCGGTTGAGCAGTTCTTC
TRBV30	TRBD1	14	TRBJ2-7	NA	CAWSFRTGVFEQYF	TGTGCCTGGAGTTTCAGGACAGGGGTGTTCGAGCAGTACTTC
TRBV9	NA	14	TRBJ2-3	NA	CASSTDSSTDTQYF	TGTGCCAGCAGCACGGACAGTAGCACAGATACGCAGTATTTT
TRBV11-1	TRBD1	18	TRBJ2-6	NA	CASRPTGTGGSGANVLTF	TGTGCCAGCAGACCGACCGGGACAGGGGGATCCGGGGCCAACGTCCTGACTTTC
TRBV5-5	NA	17	TRBJ1-4	NA	CASSLAPQQTANEKLFF	TGTGCCAGCAGCTTGGCTCCACAGCAGACCGCTAATGAAAAACTGTTTTTT
TRBV7-9	TRBD1	15	TRBJ2-7	NA	CASIPLGTGKNEQYF	TGTGCCAGCATCCCGCTCGGGACAGGGAAGAACGAGCAGTACTTC
TRBV20-1	NA	15	TRBJ2-1	NA	CSARDLGSSYNEQFF	TGCAGTGCTAGAGATCTAGGGAGCTCCTACAATGAGCAGTTCTTC